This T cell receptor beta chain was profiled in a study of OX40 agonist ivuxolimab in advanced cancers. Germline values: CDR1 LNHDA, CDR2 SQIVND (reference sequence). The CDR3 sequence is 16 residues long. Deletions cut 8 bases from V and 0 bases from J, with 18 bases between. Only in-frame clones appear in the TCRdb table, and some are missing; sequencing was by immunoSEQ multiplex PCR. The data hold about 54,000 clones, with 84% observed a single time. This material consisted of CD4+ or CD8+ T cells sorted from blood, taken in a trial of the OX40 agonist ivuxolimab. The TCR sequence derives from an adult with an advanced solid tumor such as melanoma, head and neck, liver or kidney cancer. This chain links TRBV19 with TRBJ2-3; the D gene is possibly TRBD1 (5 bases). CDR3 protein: CASSPLAGYSTDTQYF. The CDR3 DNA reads TGTGCCAGTTCCCCTTTGGCAGGGTATAGCACAGATACGCAGTATTTT.